One and the same sample provided the 25 T cell receptor beta chains below, sequenced in a study of blood T cell repertoires in COVID-19 (dated by TCRdb to 2018 to 2021). The library was built by means of the immunoSEQ multiplex PCR assay. TCRdb provides this immuneACCESS table in a form limited to in-frame rearrangements. Some clones are lacking; in checked studies, under half of them reflect an unresolved V gene, and why the rest are absent is not known. This sample gives 300,000 to 450,000 clones in total; 89% of them show up just once. Around 4% of the sample is in the top ten clones. The sample comprised peripheral blood. The receptors were gathered from a woman aged 60-70 years with COVID-19, enrolled during active disease.

The chain links TRBV5-4 to TRBJ2-7; 10 bases are a match to TRBD1. V lost 3 bases, J lost 5 bases, and 5 bases stayed unmatched. Germline V gene data show CDR1 as SGHNT and CDR2 as YYREEE (reference sequence). This CDR3 is 14 amino acids long. Written as DNA, the CDR3 is TGTGCCAGCAGCTGGGACAGGGGACACGACGAGCAGTACTTC. It encodes CASSWDRGHDEQYF.

This chain links TRBV4-2 with TRBJ2-5; TRBD2 matches 12 bases. Trimming at V came to 1 base and at J to 1 base, leaving 10 bases not matched to a gene. CDR1 is LGHNA, CDR2 YNFKEQ, per germline. The CDR3 contains 19 residues. CDR3 protein: CASSQGSSGGASGQETQYF. In nucleotides, the CDR3 is TGTGCCAGCAGCCAAGGGTCTAGCGGGGGGGCTTCGGGCCAAGAGACCCAGTACTTC.

This chain joins TRBV19 and TRBJ1-1; no firm D call. With 7 bases removed from V and 5 bases from J, the gap between germline ends came to 17 bases. The CDR3 spans 14 residues. CDR1 is LNHDA and CDR2 is SQIVND in the germline V gene (reference sequence). For the CDR3, the DNA is TGTGCCAGTATTAATATGGGTGGCGGGACTGAAGCTTTCTTT. Translation: CASINMGGGTEAFF.

This sequence joins TRBV5-6 and TRBJ2-3, with D possibly being TRBD2 (6 bases). V shed 4 bases and J shed 5 bases, with 14 bases lying between them. Germline loops: CDR1 SGHDT, CDR2 YYEEEE. The CDR3 length is 14 residues. The CDR3 nucleotides read TGTGCCAGCAGCGACCGGGAGCAGAGAGATACGCAGTATTTT. This sequence encodes CASSDREQRDTQYF.

This clone came up once. CDR3 amino acids: CASRTAQITNQPQHF. In nucleotides, the CDR3 is TGTGCCAGCAGAACGGCACAGATAACTAATCAGCCCCAGCATTTT. The V gene is TRBV28, the J gene TRBJ1-5, with no clear D. The ends were cut back, 6 bases at V and 4 bases at J, with 16 bases in the middle. CDR3 length: 15 amino acids. Germline V gives CDR1 MDHEN, CDR2 SYDVKM.

This chain connects TRBV3-1 (or the pseudogene TRBV3-2) to TRBJ1-1; possible D gene TRBD1, 5 bases. The length of the CDR3 is 14 residues. Trimming removed 3 bases at V and 1 base at J, with 9 bases between. Germline V gene sequence: CDR1 LGHDT, CDR2 YNNKEL (reference sequence). The CDR3 nucleotides are TGTGCCAGCAGCCAGAGAAGGGGGAACACTGAAGCTTTCTTT. It yields the protein CASSQRRGNTEAFF.

This chain links TRBV9 with TRBJ2-1, with D possibly matching TRBD2 (6 bases). V was cut by 4 bases and J by 0 bases, with 17 bases left in between. The germline gives CDR1 SGDLS, CDR2 YYNGEE. The CDR3 has 17 residues. The CDR3 nucleotides read TGTGCCAGCAGCTTCCCACGCGGGGAGAGCTCCTACAATGAGCAGTTCTTC. Translation: CASSFPRGESSYNEQFF.

The chain employs TRBV5-1 and TRBJ2-2; D is unclear. The CDR3 consists of 14 residues. Germline V gene sequence: CDR1 SGHRS, CDR2 YFSETQ. The ends were cut back, 3 bases at V and 4 bases at J, with 10 bases in the middle. This CDR3 is CASSYPIATGELFF. In DNA form, the CDR3 reads TGCGCCAGCAGCTACCCGATAGCCACCGGGGAGCTGTTTTTT.

The rearrangement joins TRBV7-2 to TRBJ1-5; 10 bases align to TRBD1. Trimming at V came to 5 bases and at J to 0 bases, leaving 7 bases not matched to a gene. The CDR3 runs 17 residues. Germline CDR1 reads SGHTA; CDR2 reads FQGNSA. The CDR3 spells CASSLTGGGYSNQPQHF. CDR3 nucleotide sequence: TGTGCCAGCAGCCTGACAGGGGGCGGATATAGCAATCAGCCCCAGCATTTT.

The chain has TRBV10-3 and TRBJ2-7, with TRBD1 as a possible D gene (6 bases). V lost 3 bases to trimming and J lost 5 bases, with 11 bases between them. This CDR3 contains 13 residues. Germline V CDR1 and CDR2: ENHRY, SYGVKD. Here the CDR3 reads CAISDTGNHEQYF. CDR3 nucleotide sequence: TGTGCCATCAGTGATACAGGGAACCACGAGCAGTACTTC.

Only one count was recorded for this clone. Other DNA sequences in this specimen translate into the identical CDR3. The chain uses TRBV18 and TRBJ2-5; D gene unclear. Germline V lookup: CDR1 KGHSH, CDR2 LQKENI. Trimming cost V 3 bases and J 2 bases, with 4 bases left between them. There are 12 residues in the CDR3. This CDR3 is CASSPYQETQYF. CDR3 nucleotide sequence: TGTGCCAGCTCACCCTATCAAGAGACCCAGTACTTC.

The V gene is TRBV7-6, the J gene TRBJ2-5; D possibly corresponds to TRBD1 (6 bases). CDR3 length: 15 amino acids. Germline V lookup: CDR1 SGHVS, CDR2 FNYEAQ. The V end lost 0 bases, the J end lost 5 bases, and 13 bases lay between the germline ends. The CDR3 DNA reads TGTGCCAGCAGCTTAGCGCCAGCACAGGGCGAGACCCAGTACTTC. Translation: CASSLAPAQGETQYF.

Regarding this clone: Other DNA sequences in the same sample also yield this CDR3. The rearrangement links TRBV7-2 to TRBJ1-5; D may be TRBD1 (6 bases). The CDR3 extends over 13 amino acids. The ends were cut back, 5 bases at V and 4 bases at J, with 9 bases in the middle. Per the germline V gene, CDR1 is SGHTA and CDR2 is FQGNSA. The CDR3 nucleotides read TGTGCCAGCAGCCCGGACAGAAATCAGCCCCAGCATTTT. It translates to CASSPDRNQPQHF.

The chain couples TRBV6-5 to TRBJ1-2; 8 bases are a match to TRBD1. The V and J ends lost 7 bases and 5 bases, in that order; junction bases with no gene match: 12. Germline V gene sequence: CDR1 MNHEY, CDR2 SVGAGI. The CDR3 runs 15 residues. CDR3 coding DNA: TGTGCCAGCACTATTCGACAGGGGCCCAGATATGGCTACACCTTC. Its translation is CASTIRQGPRYGYTF.

The J gene is TRBJ1-6, the V gene TRBV18; 9 nucleotides agree with TRBD1. This CDR3 region has 13 residues. V lost 8 bases and J lost 9; bases outside the gene matches: 5. The V gene's germline CDR1 is KGHSH and CDR2 LQKENI. CDR3 in DNA: TGTGCCAGCGGGGACAGGGTTGGTTCACCCCTCCACTTT. Protein sequence: CASGDRVGSPLHF.

The chain is built from TRBV19 and TRBJ2-7, with 9 bases aligning to TRBD1. Germline CDR1 reads LNHDA; CDR2 reads SQIVND (reference sequence). V was clipped by 6 bases and J by 2 bases; unmatched bases: 2. This CDR3 region has 13 residues. CDR3 nucleotide sequence: TGTGCCAGTAGGGACAGGGGAACCTACGAGCAGTACTTC. Its translation: CASRDRGTYEQYF.

This clone appeared a few times. The chain is built from TRBV7-9 and TRBJ1-2, with TRBD1 as a possible D gene (6 bases). This CDR3 has 15 residues. Trimming took off 6 bases at V and 4 bases at J, with 18 bases between the two ends. The germline V gene has CDR1 SEHNR and CDR2 FQNEAQ (reference sequence). The CDR3 loop is CASSSTRTGSYGYTF. The CDR3 DNA follows: TGTGCCAGCAGTTCCACTCGTACAGGGTCCTATGGCTACACCTTC.

The chain recombines TRBV7-8 with TRBJ1-3; D ambiguous. V gave up 3 bases and J gave up 2 bases, with 14 bases separating them. This CDR3 contains 16 residues. From germline, CDR1 is SGHVS and CDR2 FQNEAQ. Here the CDR3 reads CASSLGRFPPGNTIYF. The CDR3 DNA follows: TGTGCCAGCAGCTTGGGCCGATTCCCCCCTGGAAACACCATATATTTT.

The rearrangement links TRBV9 to TRBJ2-3; possible D gene TRBD1, 6 bases. From germline, CDR1 is SGDLS and CDR2 YYNGEE. V was pared by 4 bases and J by 1 base, with 19 bases between. The CDR3 sequence is 17 residues long. The CDR3 DNA is TGTGCCAGCAGCTGGGGACAAGGGGCCTGGGGCACAGATACGCAGTATTTT. Protein: CASSWGQGAWGTDTQYF.

The CDR3 protein is CASRGSVGRGEKLFF. Written as DNA, the CDR3 is TGTGCCAGCAGGGGTTCGGTGGGGCGGGGTGAAAAACTGTTTTTT. The chain links TRBV6-5 to TRBJ1-4; the D gene is possibly TRBD1 (5 bases). Germline CDR1 and CDR2: MNHEY and SVGAGI. The length of the CDR3 is 15 residues. Trimming removed 6 bases from V and 7 bases from J, with 18 bases in between.

The gene calls are TRBV7-6 and TRBJ2-7; TRBD1 aligns across 7 bases. In germline, CDR1 is SGHVS, CDR2 FNYEAQ. The junction had 7 bases not matched to a gene; V was cut back by 5 bases and J by 0 bases. CDR3 length: 15 amino acids. This CDR3 is CASSLGQTSSYEQYF. As DNA, the CDR3 is TGTGCCAGCAGCCTGGGACAGACAAGCTCCTACGAGCAGTACTTC.

This sequence joins TRBV7-2 and TRBJ2-1; D is uncertain. The V end lost 2 bases, the J end lost 5 bases, and 10 bases lay between the germline ends. The CDR3 runs 14 residues. CDR1 is SGHTA, CDR2 FQGNSA, per germline. This CDR3 is CASSLTFSNNEQFF. The CDR3 DNA follows: TGTGCCAGCAGCTTAACTTTTTCGAACAATGAGCAGTTCTTC.

The chain combines TRBV27 with TRBJ1-2; 9 positions agree with TRBD1. Germline trimming cut 6 bases from V and 6 bases from J; bases unmatched to any gene: 11. The CDR3 loop spans 15 amino acids. Germline-derived CDR1 and CDR2 are MNHEY and SMNVEV (reference sequence). The CDR3 is CASRGTGRFQNGYTF. The CDR3 DNA reads as TGTGCCAGCAGGGGGACAGGGAGGTTTCAGAATGGCTACACCTTC.

The chain is built from TRBV27 and TRBJ1-2, with a tentative D call TRBD1 (5 bases). The CDR3 runs to 13 residues. Germline-derived CDR1 and CDR2 are MNHEY and SMNVEV (reference sequence). V was cut by 3 bases and J by 2 bases, with 7 bases left in between. The CDR3 region has the DNA TGTGCCAGCAGTTTCGGGGGGAACTATGGCTACACCTTC. This translates into CASSFGGNYGYTF.

J is TRBJ1-2 and V is TRBV18; the D gene is possibly TRBD1 (5 bases). CDR3 length: 13 amino acids. Trimming took off 6 bases at V and 4 bases at J, with 12 bases between the two ends. Germline V gene sequence: CDR1 KGHSH, CDR2 LQKENI. The CDR3 region is CASSQDKFYGYTF. CDR3 DNA sequence: TGTGCCAGCTCTCAGGACAAGTTCTATGGCTACACCTTC.